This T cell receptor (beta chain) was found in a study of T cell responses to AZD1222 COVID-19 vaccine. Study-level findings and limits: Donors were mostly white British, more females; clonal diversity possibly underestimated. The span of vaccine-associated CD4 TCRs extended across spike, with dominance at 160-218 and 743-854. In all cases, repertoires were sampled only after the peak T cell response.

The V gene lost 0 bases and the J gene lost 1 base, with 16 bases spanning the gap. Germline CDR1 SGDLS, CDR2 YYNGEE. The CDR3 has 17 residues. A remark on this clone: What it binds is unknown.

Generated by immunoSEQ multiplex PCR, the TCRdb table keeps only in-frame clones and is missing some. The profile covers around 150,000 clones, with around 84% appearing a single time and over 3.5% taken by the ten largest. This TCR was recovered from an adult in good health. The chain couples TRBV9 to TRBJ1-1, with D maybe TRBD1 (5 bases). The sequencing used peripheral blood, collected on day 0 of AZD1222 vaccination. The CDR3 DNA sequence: TGTGCCAGCAGCGTAGGCCCCCGGGCAGGGCCGAACACTGAAGCTTTCTTT. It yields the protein CASSVGPRAGPNTEAFF.